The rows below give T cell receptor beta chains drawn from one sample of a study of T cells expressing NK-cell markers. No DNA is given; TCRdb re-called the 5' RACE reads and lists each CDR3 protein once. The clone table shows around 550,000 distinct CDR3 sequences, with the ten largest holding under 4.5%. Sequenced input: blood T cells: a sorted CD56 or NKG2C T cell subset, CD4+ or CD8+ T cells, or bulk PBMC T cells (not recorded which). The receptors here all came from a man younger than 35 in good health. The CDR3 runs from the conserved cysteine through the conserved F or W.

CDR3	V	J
CASSSTSTSGSRETQYF	TRBV5-1	TRBJ2-5
CASRRVLGQGLYEQYF	TRBV6-1	TRBJ2-7
CASSLALARTSDVDTQYF	TRBV7-8	TRBJ2-3
CASSLALRTYEQYF	TRBV7-9	TRBJ2-7
CASSYDSGQGEMNTEAFF	TRBV6-5	TRBJ1-1
CASSSEKDMNTEAFF	TRBV5-1	TRBJ1-1
CASSVVTGVVETQYF	TRBV9	TRBJ2-5
CASSLDGEGKLFF	TRBV11-2	TRBJ1-4
CATSRDLSGRASETQYF	TRBV15	TRBJ2-5
CASLFGTGTTGELFF	TRBV6-2/TRBV6-3	TRBJ2-2
CASSTLGGHTEAFF	TRBV4-2	TRBJ1-1
CASSLTRREQYF	TRBV7-9	TRBJ2-7
CASSPGGTKSYEQYF	TRBV18	TRBJ2-7
CASSRQGSAEAFF	TRBV7-2	TRBJ1-1
CSATYGTENEQFF	TRBV20-1	TRBJ2-1
CASSLGAGGAGTEAFF	TRBV5-1	TRBJ1-1
CASSPGEGSQPQHF	TRBV5-1	TRBJ1-5